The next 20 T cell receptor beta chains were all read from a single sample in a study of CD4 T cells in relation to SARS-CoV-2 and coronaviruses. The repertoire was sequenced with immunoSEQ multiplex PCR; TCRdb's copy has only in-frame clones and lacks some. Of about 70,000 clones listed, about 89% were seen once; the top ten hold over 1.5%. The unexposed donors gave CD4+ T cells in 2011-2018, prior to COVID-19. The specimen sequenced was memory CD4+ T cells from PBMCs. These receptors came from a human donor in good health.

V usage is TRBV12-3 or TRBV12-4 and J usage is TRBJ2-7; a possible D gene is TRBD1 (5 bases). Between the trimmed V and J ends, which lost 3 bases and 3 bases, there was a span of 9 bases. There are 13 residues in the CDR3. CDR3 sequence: CASSFGRVYEQYF. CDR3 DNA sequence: TGTGCCAGCAGTTTTGGCAGGGTCTACGAGCAGTACTTC.

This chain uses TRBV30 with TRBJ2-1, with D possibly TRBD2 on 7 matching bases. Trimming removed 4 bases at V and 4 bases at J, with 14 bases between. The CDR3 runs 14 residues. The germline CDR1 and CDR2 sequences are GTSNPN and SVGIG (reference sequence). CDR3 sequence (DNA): TGTGCCTGGAAGGGCGGGGGCCAATACAATGAGCAGTTCTTC. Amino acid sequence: CAWKGGGQYNEQFF.

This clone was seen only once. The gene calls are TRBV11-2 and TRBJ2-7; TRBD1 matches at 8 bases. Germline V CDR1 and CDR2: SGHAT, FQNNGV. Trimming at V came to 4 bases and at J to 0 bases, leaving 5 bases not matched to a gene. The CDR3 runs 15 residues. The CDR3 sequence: CASSSDRVSSYEQYF. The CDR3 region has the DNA TGTGCCAGCAGCTCGGACAGGGTGAGCTCCTACGAGCAGTACTTC. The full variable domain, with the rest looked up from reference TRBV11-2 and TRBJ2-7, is EAGVAQSPRYKIIEKRQSVAFWCNPISGHATLYWYQQILGQGPKLLIQFQNNGVVDDSQLPKDRFSAERLKGVDSTLKIQPAKLEDSAVYLCASSSDRVSSYEQYFGPGTRLTVT.

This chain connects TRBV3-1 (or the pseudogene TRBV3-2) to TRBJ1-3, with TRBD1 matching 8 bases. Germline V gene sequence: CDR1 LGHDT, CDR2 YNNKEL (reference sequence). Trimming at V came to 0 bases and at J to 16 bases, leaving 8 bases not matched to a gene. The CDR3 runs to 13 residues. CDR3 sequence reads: CASSQDSSDRAYF. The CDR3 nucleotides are TGTGCCAGCAGCCAAGATTCGTCGGACAGGGCGTATTTT.

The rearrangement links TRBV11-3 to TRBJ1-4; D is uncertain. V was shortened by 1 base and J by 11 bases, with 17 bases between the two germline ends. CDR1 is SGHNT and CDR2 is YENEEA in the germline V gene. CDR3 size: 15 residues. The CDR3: CASSLVYPFCGKLFF. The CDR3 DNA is TGTGCCAGCAGCTTAGTTTACCCCTTTTGCGGGAAACTGTTTTTT.

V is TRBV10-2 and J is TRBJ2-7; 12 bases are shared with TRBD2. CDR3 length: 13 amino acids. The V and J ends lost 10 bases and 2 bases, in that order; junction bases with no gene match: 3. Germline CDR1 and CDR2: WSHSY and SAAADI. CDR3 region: CATRLAGAYEQYF. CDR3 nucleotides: TGCGCCACCCGACTAGCGGGGGCCTACGAGCAGTACTTC.

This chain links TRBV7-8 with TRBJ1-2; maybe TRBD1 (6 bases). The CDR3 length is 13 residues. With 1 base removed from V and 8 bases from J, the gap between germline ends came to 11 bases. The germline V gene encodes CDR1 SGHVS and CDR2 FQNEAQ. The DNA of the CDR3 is TGTGCCAGCAGCTTAGGTCGGACAGAAGGCTACACCTTC. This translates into CASSLGRTEGYTF.

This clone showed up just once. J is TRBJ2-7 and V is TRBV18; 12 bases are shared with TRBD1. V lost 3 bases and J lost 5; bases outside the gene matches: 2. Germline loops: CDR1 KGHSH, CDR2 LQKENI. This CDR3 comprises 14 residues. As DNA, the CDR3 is TGTGCCAGCTCACCGGGACAGGGGGCCGACGAGCAGTACTTC. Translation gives CASSPGQGADEQYF.

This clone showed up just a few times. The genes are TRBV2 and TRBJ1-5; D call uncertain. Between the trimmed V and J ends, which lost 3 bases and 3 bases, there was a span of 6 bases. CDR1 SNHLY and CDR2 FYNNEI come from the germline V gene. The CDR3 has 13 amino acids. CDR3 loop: CASSDFSNQPQHF. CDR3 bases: TGTGCCAGCAGTGATTTCTCCAATCAGCCCCAGCATTTT.

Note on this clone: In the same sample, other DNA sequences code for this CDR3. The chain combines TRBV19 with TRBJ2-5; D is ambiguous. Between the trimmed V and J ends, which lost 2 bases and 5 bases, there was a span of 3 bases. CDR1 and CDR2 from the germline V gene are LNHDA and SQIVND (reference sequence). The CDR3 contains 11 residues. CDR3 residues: CASSIMETQYF. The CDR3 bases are TGTGCCAGTAGTATAATGGAGACCCAGTACTTC.

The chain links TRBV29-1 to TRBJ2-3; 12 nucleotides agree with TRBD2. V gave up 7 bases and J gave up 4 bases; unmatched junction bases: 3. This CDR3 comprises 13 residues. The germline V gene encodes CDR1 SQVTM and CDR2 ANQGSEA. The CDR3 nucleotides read TGCAGCGCGCGGACTAGCGGGGCAGATACGCAGTATTTT. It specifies CSARTSGADTQYF.

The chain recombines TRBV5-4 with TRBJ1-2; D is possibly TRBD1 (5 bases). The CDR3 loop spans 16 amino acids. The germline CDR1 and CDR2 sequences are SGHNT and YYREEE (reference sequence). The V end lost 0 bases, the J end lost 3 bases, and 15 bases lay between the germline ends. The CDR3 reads CASSLATEALDYGYTF. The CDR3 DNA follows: TGTGCCAGCAGCTTGGCGACAGAGGCTTTGGACTATGGCTACACCTTC. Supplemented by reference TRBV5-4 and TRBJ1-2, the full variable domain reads ETGVTQSPTHLIKTRGQQVTLRCSSQSGHNTVSWYQQALGQGPQFIFQYYREEENGRGNFPPRFSGLQFPNYSSELNVNALELDDSALYLCASSLATEALDYGYTFGSGTRLTVV.

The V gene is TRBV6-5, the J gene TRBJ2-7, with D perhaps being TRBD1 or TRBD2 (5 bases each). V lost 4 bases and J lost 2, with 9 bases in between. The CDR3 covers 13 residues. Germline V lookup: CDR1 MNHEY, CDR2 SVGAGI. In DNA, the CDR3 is TGTGCCAGCAGTTGGGACGTAGCCTACGAGCAGTACTTC. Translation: CASSWDVAYEQYF.

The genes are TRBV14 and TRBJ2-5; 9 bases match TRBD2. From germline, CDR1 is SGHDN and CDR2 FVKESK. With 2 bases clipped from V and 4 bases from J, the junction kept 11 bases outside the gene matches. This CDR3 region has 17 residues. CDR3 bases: TGTGCCAGCAGCCAATTCGGTAGCGGGAGTTGGGGAGAGACCCAGTACTTC. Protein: CASSQFGSGSWGETQYF.

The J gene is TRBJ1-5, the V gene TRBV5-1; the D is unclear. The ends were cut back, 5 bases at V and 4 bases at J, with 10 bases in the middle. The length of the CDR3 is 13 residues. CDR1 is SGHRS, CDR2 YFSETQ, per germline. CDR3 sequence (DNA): TGCGCCAGCAGGGTTCAGCCTAATCAGCCCCAGCATTTT. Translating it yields CASRVQPNQPQHF.

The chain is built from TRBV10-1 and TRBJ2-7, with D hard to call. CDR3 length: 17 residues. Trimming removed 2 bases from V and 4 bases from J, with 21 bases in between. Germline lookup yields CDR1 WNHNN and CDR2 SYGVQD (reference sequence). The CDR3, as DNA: TGCGCCAGCAGTGAGCCAACTGGGGATTCCCATTCATACGAGCAGTACTTC. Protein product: CASSEPTGDSHSYEQYF.

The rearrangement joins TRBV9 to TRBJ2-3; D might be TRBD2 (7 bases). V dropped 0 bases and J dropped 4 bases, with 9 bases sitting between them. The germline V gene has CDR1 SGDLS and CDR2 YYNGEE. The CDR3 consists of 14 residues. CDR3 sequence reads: CASSVVGGPDTQYF. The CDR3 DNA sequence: TGTGCCAGCAGCGTAGTGGGGGGGCCAGATACGCAGTATTTT.

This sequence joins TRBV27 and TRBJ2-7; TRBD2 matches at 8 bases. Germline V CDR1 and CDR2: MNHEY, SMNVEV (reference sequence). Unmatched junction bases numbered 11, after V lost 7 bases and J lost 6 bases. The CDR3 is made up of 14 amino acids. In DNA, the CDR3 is TGTGCCAGCAAATCTTTCGGCGGGGGGTTCGAGCAGTACTTC. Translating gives CASKSFGGGFEQYF.

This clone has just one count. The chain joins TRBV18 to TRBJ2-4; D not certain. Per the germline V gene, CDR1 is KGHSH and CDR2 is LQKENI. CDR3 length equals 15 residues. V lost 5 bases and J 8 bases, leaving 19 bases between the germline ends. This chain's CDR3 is CASSSYGSSFDIQYF. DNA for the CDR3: TGTGCCAGCTCATCTTATGGGTCTAGTTTCGACATTCAGTACTTC.

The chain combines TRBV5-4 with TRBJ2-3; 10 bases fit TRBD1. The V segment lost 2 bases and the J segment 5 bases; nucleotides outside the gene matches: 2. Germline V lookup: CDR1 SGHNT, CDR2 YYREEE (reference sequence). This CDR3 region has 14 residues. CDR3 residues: CASSLGQGVDTQYF. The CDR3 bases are TGTGCCAGCAGCTTAGGACAGGGGGTAGATACGCAGTATTTT.